These 8 T cell receptor beta chains originate from one sample sequenced in a study of T cells in Graves' hyperthyroidism and ophthalmopathy. Using RNA transcripts as the source, TCR beta CDR3 regions were amplified. During a first-round RT-PCR of the TCR CDR3, the HTBI primer set was used. TCRdb ran MiXCR on the multiplex PCR reads and lists one entry per CDR3 protein. The data show 600,000 to 750,000 distinct CDR3 sequences, 15% to 20% seen once. Sequencing was performed on blood. These receptors all come from a man over 45 with Graves' hyperthyroidism.

Many counts were recorded for this clonotype. The chain links TRBV7-2 to TRBJ2-7; 9 nucleotides match TRBD2. The CDR3 contains 16 residues. Germline values: CDR1 SGHTA, CDR2 FQGNSA. Unmatched junction bases numbered 8, after V lost 1 base and J lost 4 bases. The DNA of the CDR3 is TGTGCCAGCAGCTTAGGGGTTAGCGGGAGAGGGTACGAGCAGTACTTC. Translating it yields CASSLGVSGRGYEQYF.

This clonotype appeared many times. The rearrangement links TRBV30 to TRBJ1-5, with 10 bases aligning to TRBD1. Germline V lookup: CDR1 GTSNPN, CDR2 SVGIG (reference sequence). V trimming: 1 base; J trimming: 6 bases; junction bases outside the gene matches: 0. The CDR3 is 13 amino acids. Here the CDR3 reads CAWSGTGGQPQHF. DNA of the CDR3: TGTGCCTGGAGTGGGACAGGGGGTCAGCCCCAGCATTTT.

With regard to this clonotype: In this CDR3 the conserved last residue, phenylalanine or tryptophan, is missing, so a read error is likely. This chain joins TRBV6-2 or TRBV6-3 and TRBJ1-5, with D unclear. Germline V CDR1 and CDR2: MNHEY, SVGEGT. This CDR3 spans 14 amino acids. The germline V and J ends were trimmed by 2 bases and 1 base, with 6 bases remaining between them. The CDR3 DNA follows: TGTGCCAGCAGTTACGGAGGGAGCAATCAGCCCCAGCATCTT. This encodes CASSYGGSNQPQHL.

The rearrangement joins TRBV12-5 to TRBJ2-1; either TRBD1 or TRBD2 may fit D (5 bases each). This CDR3 comprises 15 residues. From germline, CDR1 is LGHNT and CDR2 FRNRAP. V lost 0 bases, J lost 8 bases, and 14 bases lay in between. The CDR3 loop is CASGLVYSGGHEQFF. The CDR3 nucleotides are TGTGCTAGTGGTTTGGTATATAGTGGGGGACATGAGCAGTTCTTC.

This chain connects TRBV18 to TRBJ2-1; D may be TRBD2 (6 bases). V was shortened by 1 base and J by 7 bases, with 23 bases between the two germline ends. Germline V gene data show CDR1 as KGHSH and CDR2 as LQKENI. The CDR3 is 18 residues long. The CDR3 coding sequence is TGTGCCAGCTCACCACGGAGGGTCCGGAGACCAGCGAGAAATGAGCAGTTCTTC. Protein sequence: CASSPRRVRRPARNEQFF. The full variable domain, completed using reference TRBV18 and TRBJ2-1, is NAGVMQNPRHLVRRRGQEARLRCSPMKGHSHVYWYRQLPEEGLKFMVYLQKENIIDESGMPKERFSAEFPKEGPSILRIQQVVRGDSAAYFCASSPRRVRRPARNEQFFGPGTRLTVL.

The sample holds many counts of this clonotype. V is TRBV10-2 and J is TRBJ1-1; D gene ambiguous. The length of the CDR3 is 14 residues. V dropped 1 base and J dropped 0 bases, with 6 bases sitting between them. Looked up from germline, CDR1 is WSHSY and CDR2 is SAAADI. The CDR3 reads CASSEFHMNTEAFF. The CDR3 DNA follows: TGCGCCAGCAGTGAGTTCCACATGAACACTGAAGCTTTCTTT.

J is TRBJ2-7 and V is TRBV2; tentatively, D is TRBD1 (5 bases). The V gene lost 5 bases and the J gene lost 3 bases, with 11 bases spanning the gap. Germline V gene lookup returns CDR1 SNHLY and CDR2 FYNNEI. The CDR3 sequence is 13 residues long. For the CDR3, the DNA is TGTGCCAGCAGTTCCAGACAGATCTACGAGCAGTACTTC. It translates to CASSSRQIYEQYF.

There are a few counts of this clonotype. The chain uses TRBV5-1 and TRBJ2-7; D tentatively reads TRBD1 or TRBD2 (5 bases each). V was pared by 3 bases and J by 2 bases, with 24 bases between. Germline lookup yields CDR1 SGHRS and CDR2 YFSETQ. The CDR3 is made up of 18 amino acids. CDR3 sequence: CASSSRGADTTGTYEQYF. Here the CDR3 DNA reads TGCGCCAGCAGCTCGAGGGGCGCCGACACCACGGGCACCTACGAGCAGTACTTC.